A selection of T cell receptor beta chains follows, all from one sample in a study of T cells in localized non-small cell lung cancer. Libraries were prepared by immunoSEQ multiplex PCR; TCRdb keeps only in-frame clonotypes and omits some of them. The top ten hold about 2.3% of the sample, which has more than 40,000 clones, about 88% seen once. Sample: PBMCs, taken before any cancer treatment. The receptors were sampled from a man aged 35-75 years with stage II lung adenocarcinoma. CDR3s include the opening cysteine and the closing phenylalanine or tryptophan. The order of the fields is J gene, V gene, D gene, clone size, CDR3 protein, CDR3 DNA. The D gene is left open where the match is weak. Size is stated for part of the rows, as once, few or many counts, or as a class when the clone is expanded.

j_gene: TRBJ2-6; v_gene: TRBV5-1; d_gene: -; abundance: -; CDR3aa: CASSLAGPSGANVLTF; CDR3nt: TGCGCCAGCAGCTTGGCCGGGCCTTCTGGGGCCAACGTCCTGACTTTC
j_gene: TRBJ1-4; v_gene: TRBV9; d_gene: -; abundance: -; CDR3aa: CASSANPDNEKLFF; CDR3nt: TGTGCCAGCAGCGCTAACCCCGATAATGAAAAACTGTTTTTT
j_gene: TRBJ2-5; v_gene: TRBV19; d_gene: TRBD2; abundance: -; CDR3aa: CASRLAGGPRETQYF; CDR3nt: TGTGCCAGTAGGCTAGCGGGGGGGCCGAGGGAGACCCAGTACTTC
j_gene: TRBJ1-1; v_gene: TRBV2; d_gene: -; abundance: few; CDR3aa: CASSGNRVGDTEAFF; CDR3nt: TGTGCCAGCAGTGGTAACAGGGTAGGCGACACTGAAGCTTTCTTT
j_gene: TRBJ2-3; v_gene: TRBV11-1; d_gene: -; abundance: -; CDR3aa: CASSLVRSTDTQYF; CDR3nt: TGTGCCAGCAGCTTAGTCAGAAGCACAGATACGCAGTATTTT
j_gene: TRBJ1-1; v_gene: TRBV15; d_gene: -; abundance: -; CDR3aa: CATSRAGANTEAFF; CDR3nt: TGTGCCACCAGCAGAGCTGGCGCAAACACTGAAGCTTTCTTT
j_gene: TRBJ1-1; v_gene: TRBV6-6; d_gene: -; abundance: -; CDR3aa: CASSYSIGTEAFF; CDR3nt: TGTGCCAGCAGTTACTCCATAGGCACTGAAGCTTTCTTT
j_gene: TRBJ2-5; v_gene: TRBV19; d_gene: -; abundance: -; CDR3aa: CASSRHRDQETQYF; CDR3nt: TGTGCCAGTAGCAGACACAGGGACCAAGAGACCCAGTACTTC
j_gene: TRBJ2-5; v_gene: TRBV5-5; d_gene: TRBD2; abundance: -; CDR3aa: CASSGLAGQQETQYF; CDR3nt: TGTGCCAGCAGTGGCCTAGCGGGCCAACAAGAGACCCAGTACTTC
j_gene: TRBJ2-2; v_gene: TRBV5-5; d_gene: TRBD2; abundance: -; CDR3aa: CASRERGPNTGELFF; CDR3nt: TGTGCCAGCAGGGAGCGGGGGCCTAACACCGGGGAGCTGTTTTTT
j_gene: TRBJ1-5; v_gene: TRBV6-1; d_gene: -; abundance: -; CDR3aa: CATQGIQPQHF; CDR3nt: TGTGCCACTCAGGGAATACAGCCCCAGCATTTT
j_gene: TRBJ2-5; v_gene: TRBV5-1; d_gene: -; abundance: -; CDR3aa: CASSLARDLETQYF; CDR3nt: TGCGCCAGCAGCTTGGCCAGGGACTTAGAGACCCAGTACTTC
j_gene: TRBJ2-3; v_gene: TRBV5-4; d_gene: TRBD2; abundance: once; CDR3aa: CASSSPLAGADTQYF; CDR3nt: TGTGCCAGCAGCTCACCGCTAGCGGGGGCAGATACGCAGTATTTT
j_gene: TRBJ2-5; v_gene: TRBV4-1; d_gene: TRBD2; abundance: -; CDR3aa: CASSQSASGGETQYF; CDR3nt: TGCGCCAGCAGCCAAAGCGCTAGCGGTGGGGAGACCCAGTACTTC
j_gene: TRBJ2-7; v_gene: TRBV27; d_gene: -; abundance: -; CDR3aa: CASSIPGNAYEQYF; CDR3nt: TGTGCCAGCAGTATCCCAGGAAACGCCTACGAGCAGTACTTC
j_gene: TRBJ1-3; v_gene: TRBV7-9; d_gene: -; abundance: -; CDR3aa: CASSLFSGGSGNTIYF; CDR3nt: TGTGCCAGCAGCTTATTTAGCGGGGGCTCTGGAAACACCATATATTTT
j_gene: TRBJ2-3; v_gene: TRBV23-1; d_gene: -; abundance: -; CDR3aa: CASSLLGGLVTDTQYF; CDR3nt: TGCGCCAGCAGTCTCCTCGGGGGGCTAGTGACAGATACGCAGTATTTT
j_gene: TRBJ2-7; v_gene: TRBV7-2; d_gene: TRBD1; abundance: -; CDR3aa: CASSQSKARGQQYF; CDR3nt: TGTGCCAGCAGCCAATCGAAGGCCAGGGGGCAGCAGTACTTC
j_gene: TRBJ2-1; v_gene: TRBV13; d_gene: -; abundance: once; CDR3aa: CASSPSPAGLGNEQFF; CDR3nt: TGTGCCAGCAGTCCCTCTCCAGCGGGCCTAGGGAATGAGCAGTTCTTC
j_gene: TRBJ1-2; v_gene: TRBV14; d_gene: TRBD1; abundance: -; CDR3aa: CASRGQTYGYTF; CDR3nt: TGTGCCAGCAGGGGACAGACCTATGGCTACACCTTC
j_gene: TRBJ2-2; v_gene: TRBV10-2; d_gene: -; abundance: -; CDR3aa: CASSEWDPGTGELFF; CDR3nt: TGCGCCAGCAGTGAGTGGGACCCGGGAACCGGGGAGCTGTTTTTT
j_gene: TRBJ1-4; v_gene: TRBV6-1; d_gene: -; abundance: -; CDR3aa: CASSFSTREKLFF; CDR3nt: TGTGCCAGCAGTTTCTCCACCCGAGAAAAACTGTTTTTT
j_gene: TRBJ1-4; v_gene: TRBV7-6; d_gene: -; abundance: -; CDR3aa: CASSLYKEKLFF; CDR3nt: TGTGCCAGCAGCTTATATAAAGAAAAACTGTTTTTT
j_gene: TRBJ1-1; v_gene: TRBV29-1; d_gene: -; abundance: -; CDR3aa: CSASTGGTEAFF; CDR3nt: TGCAGCGCCTCGACAGGAGGGACTGAAGCTTTCTTT
j_gene: TRBJ2-2; v_gene: TRBV7-8; d_gene: -; abundance: once; CDR3aa: CASSVTNTGELFF; CDR3nt: TGTGCCAGCAGCGTAACTAACACCGGGGAGCTGTTTTTT
j_gene: TRBJ1-1; v_gene: TRBV6-1; d_gene: -; abundance: -; CDR3aa: CASSERWTEAFF; CDR3nt: TGTGCCAGCAGTGAAAGGTGGACTGAAGCTTTCTTT
j_gene: TRBJ1-6; v_gene: TRBV5-1; d_gene: TRBD1; abundance: -; CDR3aa: CASSLGTGGMGSPLHF; CDR3nt: TGCGCCAGCAGCTTAGGGACAGGGGGCATGGGATCACCCCTCCACTTT
j_gene: TRBJ2-1; v_gene: TRBV6-6; d_gene: TRBD1; abundance: -; CDR3aa: CASRDRDYNEQFF; CDR3nt: TGTGCCAGCAGGGACAGGGATTACAATGAGCAGTTCTTC
j_gene: TRBJ1-5; v_gene: TRBV5-5; d_gene: -; abundance: -; CDR3aa: CASSPDSNQPQHF; CDR3nt: TGTGCCAGCAGCCCCGACAGCAACCAGCCCCAGCATTTT
j_gene: TRBJ1-4; v_gene: TRBV28; d_gene: -; abundance: -; CDR3aa: CASHPSEENEKLFF; CDR3nt: TGTGCCAGTCACCCGAGTGAGGAAAATGAAAAACTGTTTTTT
j_gene: TRBJ1-5; v_gene: TRBV15; d_gene: -; abundance: once; CDR3aa: CATSRVGTFSGSGNQPQHF; CDR3nt: TGTGCCACCAGCAGAGTTGGGACCTTTTCCGGGTCGGGAAATCAGCCCCAGCATTTT
j_gene: TRBJ2-1; v_gene: TRBV5-1; d_gene: TRBD2; abundance: -; CDR3aa: CASRLAGGSYNEQFF; CDR3nt: TGCGCCAGCAGGTTAGCGGGGGGATCCTACAATGAGCAGTTCTTC
j_gene: TRBJ1-1; v_gene: TRBV10-3; d_gene: -; abundance: -; CDR3aa: CAIRGDPRGTEAFF; CDR3nt: TGTGCCATCAGGGGGGACCCCCGAGGAACTGAAGCTTTCTTT
j_gene: TRBJ1-3; v_gene: TRBV2; d_gene: -; abundance: once; CDR3aa: CASSEWFGNTIYF; CDR3nt: TGTGCCAGCAGTGAATGGTTTGGAAACACCATATATTTT
j_gene: TRBJ1-2; v_gene: TRBV2; d_gene: -; abundance: -; CDR3aa: CASSGRAAPNYGYTF; CDR3nt: TGTGCCAGCAGTGGCAGAGCCGCACCTAACTATGGCTACACCTTC
j_gene: TRBJ1-3; v_gene: TRBV4-1; d_gene: -; abundance: -; CDR3aa: CASSQPEPSSGNTIYF; CDR3nt: TGCGCCAGCAGCCAGCCCGAGCCGAGCTCTGGAAACACCATATATTTT
j_gene: TRBJ2-7; v_gene: TRBV18; d_gene: -; abundance: once; CDR3aa: CASSPRTAGQDAEQYF; CDR3nt: TGTGCCAGCTCACCACGGACAGCGGGACAGGACGCCGAGCAGTACTTC
j_gene: TRBJ2-4; v_gene: TRBV28; d_gene: TRBD1; abundance: -; CDR3aa: CASLQGAGNIQYF; CDR3nt: TGTGCCAGCCTACAGGGGGCGGGAAACATTCAGTACTTC
j_gene: TRBJ2-2; v_gene: TRBV11-2; d_gene: -; abundance: -; CDR3aa: CASSPGVVGELFF; CDR3nt: TGTGCCAGCAGCCCGGGGGTTGTCGGGGAGCTGTTTTTT
j_gene: TRBJ2-3; v_gene: TRBV19; d_gene: -; abundance: -; CDR3aa: CASSIYLGSSTDTQYF; CDR3nt: TGTGCCAGTAGTATTTACCTGGGGTCTAGCACAGATACGCAGTATTTT